In its sample, the clone carrying this T cell receptor beta chain was seen a few times. Its antigen is currently unknown. Primers: 60 Vbeta forward and 13 Jbeta reverse. Here immunoSEQ multiplex PCR was the method, and the copy in TCRdb shows in-frame clones only, minus some. The repertoire has approximately 180,000 clones, roughly 83% of them found once; the top ten carry around 1.4%. This sample is part of a study of cytomegalovirus exposure and HLA in healthy donors. Overall study results and limits: When a later analysis was performed, an Asian-associated ancestry cluster reportedly had fewer N-insertions than the approximately 680-donor mean. TCR beta sequences reportedly predicted most subjects' HLA-A and HLA-B alleles accurately. Analysis performed later showed TCR beta chains linked to HLA being more clonally expanded than equally common others. Later, TCR association rates were found to vary by HLA locus, highest for DRB1 and lowest for HLA-C.

The CDR3 length is 14 residues. The V and J ends lost 4 bases and 6 bases, in that order; junction bases with no gene match: 5. Germline CDR1 and CDR2: SEHNR and FQNEAQ (reference sequence). Sample: PBMCs. This sequence originates from a woman between 45 and 60 years old in good health and CMV-seronegative. The V gene is TRBV7-9, the J gene TRBJ1-4; 7 nucleotides line up with TRBD1. The CDR3 region is CASSYRGGDEKLFF. DNA of the CDR3: TGTGCCAGCAGCTACAGGGGAGGAGATGAAAAACTGTTTTTT.